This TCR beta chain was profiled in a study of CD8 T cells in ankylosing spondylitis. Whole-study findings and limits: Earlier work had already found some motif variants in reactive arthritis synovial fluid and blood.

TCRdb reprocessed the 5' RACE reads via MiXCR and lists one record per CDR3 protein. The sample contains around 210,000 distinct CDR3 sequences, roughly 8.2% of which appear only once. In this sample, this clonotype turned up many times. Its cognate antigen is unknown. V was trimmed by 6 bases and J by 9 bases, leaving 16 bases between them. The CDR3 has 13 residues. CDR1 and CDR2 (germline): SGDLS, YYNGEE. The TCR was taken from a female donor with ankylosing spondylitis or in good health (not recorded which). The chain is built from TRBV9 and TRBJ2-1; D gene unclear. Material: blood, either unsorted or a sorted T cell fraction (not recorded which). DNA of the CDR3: TGTGCCAGCACCTTCGACCCTTCCGGTGAGCAGTTCTTC. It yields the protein CASTFDPSGEQFF.